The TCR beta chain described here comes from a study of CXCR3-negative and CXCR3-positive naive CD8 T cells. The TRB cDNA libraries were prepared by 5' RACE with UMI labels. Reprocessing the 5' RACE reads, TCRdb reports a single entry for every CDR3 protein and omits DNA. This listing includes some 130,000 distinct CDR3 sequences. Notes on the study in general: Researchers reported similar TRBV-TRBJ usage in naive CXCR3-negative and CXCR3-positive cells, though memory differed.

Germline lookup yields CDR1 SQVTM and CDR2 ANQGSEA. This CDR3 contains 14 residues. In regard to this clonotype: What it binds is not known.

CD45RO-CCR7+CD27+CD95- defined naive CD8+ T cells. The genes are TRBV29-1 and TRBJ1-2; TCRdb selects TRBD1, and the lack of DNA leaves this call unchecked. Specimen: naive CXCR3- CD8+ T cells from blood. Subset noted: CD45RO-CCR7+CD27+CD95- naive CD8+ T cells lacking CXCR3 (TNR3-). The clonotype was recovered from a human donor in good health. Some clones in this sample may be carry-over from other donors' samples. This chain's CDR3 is CSVPGHSKINGYTF.